The next 20 T cell receptor beta chains were all read from a single sample in a study of graft-versus-host responses after intestinal transplantation. Using immunoSEQ multiplex PCR, the repertoire was profiled, and TCRdb retains in-frame clones only, with some absent. The sample consists of roughly 110,000 clones, approximately 88% of them appearing once. What these receptors recognize is not known. Sample: unstimulated CD4+ T cells sorted from spleen or lymph node cells, taken before transplant. Receptors were obtained from a human donor who was the organ donor for an intestinal transplant.

The chain couples TRBV7-9 to TRBJ2-2; 8 bases line up with TRBD1. The germline gives CDR1 SEHNR, CDR2 FQNEAQ (reference sequence). This CDR3 spans 15 amino acids. Trimming took 6 bases from V and 5 from J; bases not matched to a gene: 8. CDR3 amino acids: CASSSGQAITGELFF. As DNA, the CDR3 is TGTGCCAGCAGTTCGGGACAGGCCATAACCGGGGAGCTGTTTTTT.

The rearrangement joins TRBV7-2 to TRBJ1-5; possible D gene TRBD1, 5 bases. Trimming took 5 bases from V and 0 from J, leaving 11 bases between them. This CDR3 contains 15 residues. Looked up from germline, CDR1 is SGHTA and CDR2 is FQGNSA. The DNA for the CDR3 is TGTGCCAGCAGCCCGACAGACTATAGCAATCAGCCCCAGCATTTT. The encoded protein is CASSPTDYSNQPQHF.

This clone was seen more than once but under ten times. The sample contains more than one DNA sequence encoding this CDR3. This sequence joins TRBV5-1 and TRBJ2-1; TRBD1 matches 10 bases. After removal of 0 bases from V and 10 bases from J, the junction contained 4 bases not matched to a gene. The V gene's germline CDR1 is SGHRS and CDR2 YFSETQ. The CDR3 has 14 residues. CDR3 in amino acids: CASSLGDRGGEQFF. CDR3 in DNA: TGCGCCAGCAGCTTGGGGGACAGGGGTGGGGAGCAGTTCTTC.

This clone has only a few counts. The chain couples TRBV11-3 to TRBJ1-5, with unresolved D. Per germline, CDR1 SGHNT and CDR2 YENEEA. This CDR3 has 13 amino acids. Trimming cost V 0 bases and J 2 bases, with 2 bases left between them. DNA of the CDR3: TGTGCCAGCAGCTTAGATGGCAATCAGCCCCAGCATTTT. Its protein product is CASSLDGNQPQHF. The entire variable domain, with the rest obtained from reference TRBV11-3 and TRBJ1-5, is as follows: EAGVVQSPRYKIIEKKQPVAFWCNPISGHNTLYWYLQNLGQGPELLIRYENEEAVDDSQLPKDRFSAERLKGVDSTLKIQPAELGDSAVYLCASSLDGNQPQHFGDGTRLSIL.

The genes are TRBV19 and TRBJ2-6; D may be TRBD1 or TRBD2 (6 bases each). This CDR3 has 17 amino acids. V dropped 3 bases and J dropped 1 base, with 13 bases sitting between them. CDR1 is LNHDA, CDR2 SQIVND, per germline (reference sequence). CDR3 DNA sequence: TGTGCCAGTAGTATGGGCAGGGGAGGTTCTGGGGCCAACGTCCTGACTTTC. Its protein product is CASSMGRGGSGANVLTF.

The chain couples TRBV11-2 to TRBJ1-1; D gene unclear. The V gene lost 1 base and the J gene lost 1 base, with 7 bases spanning the gap. Germline V lookup: CDR1 SGHAT, CDR2 FQNNGV. This CDR3 comprises 14 residues. The chain's CDR3 is CASSLVRRNTEAFF. The CDR3 nucleotides read TGTGCCAGCAGCTTAGTGCGGAGGAACACTGAAGCTTTCTTT.

V is TRBV10-2 and J is TRBJ2-5; the match to TRBD1 covers 10 bases. The J call may be incorrect, as the DNA end agrees better with TRBJ2-7. CDR3 length equals 16 residues. CDR1 is WSHSY, CDR2 SAAADI, per germline. The CDR3 bases are TGCGCCAGCAGTGAGCCTCGGGACAGGGGAACCCACGAGCAGTACTTC. Amino acid sequence: CASSEPRDRGTHEQYF.

This clone came up once. The genes are TRBV6-1 and TRBJ1-2; D remains ambiguous. Germline V CDR1 and CDR2: MNHNS, SASEGT. Trimming shortened V by 3 bases and J by 1 base, and 6 bases separated the two germline ends. The CDR3 spans 13 residues. CDR3 amino acids: CASSESINYGYTF. CDR3 coding DNA: TGTGCCAGCAGTGAGTCCATTAACTATGGCTACACCTTC.

A single count supports this clone. The chain employs TRBV2 and TRBJ1-5; D is unclear. Trimming removed 1 base from V and 3 bases from J, with 10 bases in between. Germline V gene sequence: CDR1 SNHLY, CDR2 FYNNEI. CDR3 size: 15 residues. The CDR3 sequence: CASSEGVTVNQPQHF. The CDR3 coding sequence is TGTGCCAGCAGTGAAGGGGTGACGGTCAATCAGCCCCAGCATTTT. Full variable domain (missing parts from reference TRBV2 and TRBJ1-5): EPEVTQTPSHQVTQMGQEVILRCVPISNHLYFYWYRQILGQKVEFLVSFYNNEISEKSEIFDDQFSVERPDGSNFTLKIRSTKLEDSAMYFCASSEGVTVNQPQHFGDGTRLSIL.

The chain combines TRBV5-6 with TRBJ1-3, with TRBD1 matching over 9 bases. Germline CDR1 SGHDT, CDR2 YYEEEE. The CDR3 has 14 amino acids. V was pared by 4 bases and J by 5 bases, with 4 bases of the junction left unmatched. For the CDR3, the DNA is TGTGCCAGCAGCCTGGGACAGGGTCGAAACACCATATATTTT. This codes for CASSLGQGRNTIYF. Drawing the rest from reference TRBV5-6 and TRBJ1-3, the complete variable domain is DAGVTQSPTHLIKTRGQQVTLRCSPKSGHDTVSWYQQALGQGPQFIFQYYEEEERQRGNFPDRFSGHQFPNYSSELNVNALLLGDSALYLCASSLGQGRNTIYFGEGSWLTVV.

About this clone: One end of the junction fails to match germline, which may point to a read error. This chain uses TRBV7-7 with TRBJ2-5; TRBD1 aligns across 7 bases. CDR3 size: 14 residues. The germline CDR1 and CDR2 sequences are SSHAT and FNYEAQ (reference sequence). The CDR3 loop reads CASSLGGVQETQYF. As DNA, the CDR3 is TGTGCCAGCAGTTTAGGGGGCGTGCAAGAGACCCAGTACTTC. Using reference TRBV7-7 and TRBJ2-5 for the parts outside the CDR3, the full variable domain is GAGVSQSPRYKVTKRGQDVTLRCDPISSHATLYWYQQALGQGPEFLTYFNYEAQPDKSGLPSDRFSAERPEGSISTLTIQRTEQRDSAMYRCASSLGGVQETQYFGPGTRLLVL.

The chain combines TRBV6-4 with TRBJ2-1; 9 nucleotides align to TRBD1. The V gene's germline CDR1 is MRHNA and CDR2 SNTAGT. The ends lost 4 bases at V and 11 bases at J; junction bases unmatched: 9. The CDR3 runs to 14 residues. CDR3 bases: TGTGCCAGCAGTGTGGGGACAGGGATGGAGAAGCAGTTCTTC. Encoded protein: CASSVGTGMEKQFF.

This chain uses TRBV6-5 with TRBJ2-1, with D perhaps matching TRBD1 or TRBD2 (5 bases each). The V gene's germline CDR1 is MNHEY and CDR2 SVGAGI. The CDR3 loop spans 14 amino acids. V was clipped by 7 bases and J by 4 bases, with 14 bases between them. The CDR3 sequence: CASIQGPTYNEQFF. The CDR3 region has the DNA TGTGCCAGCATTCAGGGACCGACGTACAATGAGCAGTTCTTC.

V usage is TRBV6-1 and J usage is TRBJ1-3; D is unresolved. This CDR3 is 14 amino acids long. Germline V lookup: CDR1 MNHNS, CDR2 SASEGT. V was shortened by 2 bases and J by 8 bases, with 13 bases between the two germline ends. CDR3 region: CASSETPGFDTIYF. CDR3 bases: TGTGCCAGCAGTGAAACCCCGGGCTTTGACACCATATATTTT.

This clone was seen once. Written as DNA, the CDR3 is TGTGCCAGCAGCTCCTGGGAAAAGACTAGTCTCCATACGCAGTATTTT. It translates to CASSSWEKTSLHTQYF. The rearrangement joins TRBV7-6 to TRBJ2-3; the D gene is possibly TRBD2 (6 bases). CDR1 and CDR2 from the germline V gene are SGHVS and FNYEAQ. The CDR3 totals 16 residues. V lost 4 bases and J lost 7, with 21 bases in between.

The chain is built from TRBV18 and TRBJ2-7; 7 nucleotides align to TRBD1. This CDR3 is built from 14 residues. Per germline, CDR1 KGHSH and CDR2 LQKENI. V lost 2 bases, J lost 2 bases, and 3 bases stayed unmatched. In nucleotides, the CDR3 is TGTGCCAGCTCACCAGGGCAGGGGGCCTACGAGCAGTACTTC. This translates into CASSPGQGAYEQYF.

The rearrangement links TRBV29-1 to TRBJ1-2; D unresolved. In germline, CDR1 is SQVTM, CDR2 ANQGSEA. This CDR3 is built from 12 residues. V shed 7 bases and J shed 2 bases, with 11 bases lying between them. CDR3 loop: CSASTSNYGYTF. CDR3 coding DNA: TGCAGCGCCTCGACAAGCAACTATGGCTACACCTTC.

On this clone: The same CDR3 can be traced to other DNA sequences in this sample. The chain joins TRBV18 to TRBJ2-3; D gene unclear. The CDR3 has 13 amino acids. The germline V gene encodes CDR1 KGHSH and CDR2 LQKENI. V was clipped by 0 bases and J by 0 bases, with 1 base between them. The CDR3 sequence is CASSPPSTDTQYF. CDR3 coding DNA: TGTGCCAGCTCACCACCTAGCACAGATACGCAGTATTTT.

The rearrangement uses TRBV25-1 and TRBJ1-4; perhaps TRBD1 as D (5 bases). Deletions cut 4 bases from V and 0 bases from J, with 9 bases between. Per germline, CDR1 MGHDK and CDR2 SYGVNS. This CDR3 is built from 15 residues. Written as DNA, the CDR3 is TGTGCCAGCAGTGGCAGGGTTGCAACTAATGAAAAACTGTTTTTT. Translated: CASSGRVATNEKLFF.

In DNA, the CDR3 is TGCAGCGTTGCCGACTTGGGGACAGGGCCCACCGGGGAGCTGTTTTTT. Its translation is CSVADLGTGPTGELFF. This rearrangement joins TRBV29-1 to TRBJ2-2; the match to TRBD1 covers 9 bases. V trimming: 4 bases; J trimming: 4 bases; junction bases outside the gene matches: 10. The CDR3 runs to 16 residues. Germline assignment: CDR1 SQVTM and CDR2 ANQGSEA.